The 4 T cell receptor beta chains reported below all come from one sample, sequenced in a study of molecular identifiers for immune sequencing clone quantification. TCRdb analysed the PCR reads with MiXCR anew, one entry per CDR3 protein. The sample lists 70,000 to 90,000 distinct CDR3 sequences, around 20% occurring once. The sequenced sample consisted of naive CD8+ T cells from blood, with Jurkat cell RNA spiked in. Subset reported: FACS-sorted CD8+CD4-CCR7+CD45RA+ naive T cells. Receptors were obtained from a human donor in good health. Some libraries in this study had Jurkat cell RNA spiked in.

The table lists this clonotype with many counts. The chain uses TRBV6-1 and TRBJ2-3, with D uncertain. CDR1 MNHNS and CDR2 SASEGT come from the germline V gene. The CDR3 covers 13 residues. V dropped 8 bases and J dropped 2 bases, with 11 bases sitting between them. The CDR3 DNA reads TGTGCCAGCGAGACGGCTTACACAGATACGCAGTATTTT. Its protein is CASETAYTDTQYF.

This clonotype was counted many times. This chain links TRBV7-2 with TRBJ2-1, with no clear D. Trimming cost V 2 bases and J 1 base, with 3 bases left between them. Germline V gives CDR1 SGHTA, CDR2 FQGNSA. There are 13 residues in the CDR3. For the CDR3, the DNA is TGTGCCAGCAGCTTACAATCCTACAATGAGCAGTTCTTC. It yields the protein CASSLQSYNEQFF.

The chain combines TRBV4-3 with TRBJ1-5; 7 bases are shared with TRBD1. Germline V gene sequence: CDR1 LGHNA, CDR2 YSLEER. The CDR3 has 16 amino acids. The V and J ends lost 0 bases and 7 bases, in that order; junction bases with no gene match: 9. CDR3 residues: CASSQDKGQLGQPQHF. CDR3 nucleotide sequence: TGCGCCAGCAGCCAAGATAAGGGACAGCTAGGACAGCCCCAGCATTTT.

This clonotype was found many times. The V and J genes are TRBV29-1 and TRBJ2-3; the match to TRBD2 covers 8 bases. With 3 bases clipped from V and 0 bases from J, the junction kept 5 bases outside the gene matches. CDR1 is SQVTM, CDR2 ANQGSEA, per germline. This CDR3 has 15 residues. As DNA, the CDR3 is TGCAGCGTTGAGTGGCTAGCGGGCAGCACAGATACGCAGTATTTT. Translated: CSVEWLAGSTDTQYF.